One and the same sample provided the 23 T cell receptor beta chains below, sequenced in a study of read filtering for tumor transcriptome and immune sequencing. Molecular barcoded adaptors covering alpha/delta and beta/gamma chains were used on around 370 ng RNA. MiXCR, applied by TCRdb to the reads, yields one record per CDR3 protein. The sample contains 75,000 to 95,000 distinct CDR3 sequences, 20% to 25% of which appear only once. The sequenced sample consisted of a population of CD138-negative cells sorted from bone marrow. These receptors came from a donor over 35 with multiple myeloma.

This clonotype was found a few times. The CDR3 reads CASSQVRGINQPQHF. The CDR3 DNA reads as TGCGCCAGCAGCCAAGTTAGGGGGATTAATCAGCCCCAGCATTTT. The chain recombines TRBV4-1 with TRBJ1-5; tentatively, D is TRBD1 (6 bases). CDR1 and CDR2 (germline): MGHRA, YSYEKL. Trimming removed 1 base at V and 4 bases at J, with 11 bases between. The CDR3 is 15 amino acids.

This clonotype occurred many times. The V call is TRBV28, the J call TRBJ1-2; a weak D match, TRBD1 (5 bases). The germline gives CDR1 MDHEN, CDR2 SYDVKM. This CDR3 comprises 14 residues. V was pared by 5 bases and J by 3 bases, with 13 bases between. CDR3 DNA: TGTGCCAGCAGTACCCCGCAGGGATACTATGGCTACACCTTC. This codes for CASSTPQGYYGYTF.

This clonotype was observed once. The CDR3 coding sequence is TGTGCCAGCAGCGTAAGCTTCGGGACTAGCAGGGATAAGACAGATACGCAGTATTTT. Protein product: CASSVSFGTSRDKTDTQYF. This chain connects TRBV9 to TRBJ2-3; 9 positions agree with TRBD2. CDR3 length: 19 amino acids. V lost 1 base, J lost 3 bases, and 15 bases stayed unmatched. Germline V CDR1 and CDR2: SGDLS, YYNGEE.

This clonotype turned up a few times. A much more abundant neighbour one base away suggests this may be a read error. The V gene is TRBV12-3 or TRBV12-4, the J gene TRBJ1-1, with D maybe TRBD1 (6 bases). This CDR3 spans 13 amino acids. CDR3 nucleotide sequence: TGTGCCGGCAGACTCAGGGGGAACACTGAAGCTTTCTTT. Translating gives CAGRLRGNTEAFF.

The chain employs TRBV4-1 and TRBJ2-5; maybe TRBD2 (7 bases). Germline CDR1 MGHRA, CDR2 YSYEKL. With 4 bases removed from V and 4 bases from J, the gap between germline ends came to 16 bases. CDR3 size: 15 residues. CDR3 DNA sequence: TGCGCCAGCAGCCGAGATTTCGGGGGGCGAGAGACCCAGTACTTC. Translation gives CASSRDFGGRETQYF.

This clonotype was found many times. The CDR3 DNA is TGTGCCAGCAGTTTACGGGGGGGCAAAAACATTCAGTACTTC. Amino acid sequence: CASSLRGGKNIQYF. The rearrangement joins TRBV27 to TRBJ2-4; 8 nucleotides line up with TRBD2. This CDR3 contains 14 residues. Germline lookup yields CDR1 MNHEY and CDR2 SMNVEV (reference sequence). Germline trimming cut 2 bases from V and 3 bases from J; bases unmatched to any gene: 0.

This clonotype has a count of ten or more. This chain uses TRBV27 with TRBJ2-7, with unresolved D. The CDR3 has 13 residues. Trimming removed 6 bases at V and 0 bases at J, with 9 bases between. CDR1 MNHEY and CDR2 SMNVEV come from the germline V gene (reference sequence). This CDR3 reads CASSSGSSYEQYF. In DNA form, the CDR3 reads TGTGCCAGCAGCTCGGGCAGCTCCTACGAGCAGTACTTC.

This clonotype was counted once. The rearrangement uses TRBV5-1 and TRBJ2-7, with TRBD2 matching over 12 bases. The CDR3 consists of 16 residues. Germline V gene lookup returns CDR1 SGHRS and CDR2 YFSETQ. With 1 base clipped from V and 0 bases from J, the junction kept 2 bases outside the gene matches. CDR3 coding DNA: TGCGCCAGCAGCTTGAGGACTAGCGGGGACTCCTACGAGCAGTACTTC. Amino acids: CASSLRTSGDSYEQYF. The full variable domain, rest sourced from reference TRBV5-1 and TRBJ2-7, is KAGVTQTPRYLIKTRGQQVTLSCSPISGHRSVSWYQQTPGQGLQFLFEYFSETQRNKGNFPGRFSGRQFSNSRSEMNVSTLELGDSALYLCASSLRTSGDSYEQYFGPGTRLTVT.

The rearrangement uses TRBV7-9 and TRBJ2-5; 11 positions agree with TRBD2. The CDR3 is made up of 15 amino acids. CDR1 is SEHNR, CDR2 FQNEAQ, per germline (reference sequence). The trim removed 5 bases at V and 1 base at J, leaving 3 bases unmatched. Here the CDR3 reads CASSPGTSGQETQYF. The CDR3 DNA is TGTGCCAGCAGCCCCGGGACTAGCGGCCAAGAGACCCAGTACTTC.

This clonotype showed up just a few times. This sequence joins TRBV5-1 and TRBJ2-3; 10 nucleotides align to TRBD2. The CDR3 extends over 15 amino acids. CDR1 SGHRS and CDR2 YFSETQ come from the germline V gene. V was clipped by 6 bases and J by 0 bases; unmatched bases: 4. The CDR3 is CASNILAGSTDTQYF. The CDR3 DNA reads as TGCGCCAGCAACATACTAGCGGGGAGCACAGATACGCAGTATTTT.

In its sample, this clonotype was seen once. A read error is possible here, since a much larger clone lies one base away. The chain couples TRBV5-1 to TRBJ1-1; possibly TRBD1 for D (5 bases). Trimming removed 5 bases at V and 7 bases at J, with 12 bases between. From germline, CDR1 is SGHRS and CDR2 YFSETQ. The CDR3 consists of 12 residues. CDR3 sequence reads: CASRYRSDEAFF. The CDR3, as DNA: TGCGCCAGCAGGTACAGGAGCGATGAAGCTTTCTTT.

The CDR3 nucleotides are TGTGCCAGCAGTGGGGCTAACTATGGCTACACCTTC. It specifies CASSGANYGYTF. The chain uses TRBV2 and TRBJ1-2; D is unresolved. V was cut by 4 bases and J by 0 bases, with 3 bases left in between. The germline CDR1 and CDR2 sequences are SNHLY and FYNNEI. The CDR3 is 12 residues long.

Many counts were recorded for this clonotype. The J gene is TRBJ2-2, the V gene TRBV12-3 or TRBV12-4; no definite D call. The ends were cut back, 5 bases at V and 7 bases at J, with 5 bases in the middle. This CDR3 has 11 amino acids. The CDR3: CASSISGELFF. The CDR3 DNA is TGTGCCAGCAGTATAAGCGGGGAGCTGTTTTTT.

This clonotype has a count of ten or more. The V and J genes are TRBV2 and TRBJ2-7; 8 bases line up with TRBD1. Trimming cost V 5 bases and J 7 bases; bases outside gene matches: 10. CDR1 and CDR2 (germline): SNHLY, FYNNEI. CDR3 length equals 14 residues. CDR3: CASSPPRTGQEQYF. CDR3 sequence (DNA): TGTGCCAGCAGTCCGCCGAGGACAGGGCAAGAGCAGTACTTC.

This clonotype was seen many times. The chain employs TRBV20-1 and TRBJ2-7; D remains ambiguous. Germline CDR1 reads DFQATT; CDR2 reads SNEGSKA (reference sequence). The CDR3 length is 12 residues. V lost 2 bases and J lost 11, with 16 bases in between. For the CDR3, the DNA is TGCAGTGCTAGACGTAGGGCCCCCCCCGAGTACTTC. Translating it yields CSARRRAPPEYF.

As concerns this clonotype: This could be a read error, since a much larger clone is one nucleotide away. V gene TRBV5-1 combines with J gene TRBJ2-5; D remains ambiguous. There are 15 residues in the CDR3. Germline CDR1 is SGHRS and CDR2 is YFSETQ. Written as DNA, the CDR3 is TGCGCCAGCAGCTTGGTGCTATCCCAGGACGAGACCCAGTGCTTC. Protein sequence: CASSLVLSQDETQCF. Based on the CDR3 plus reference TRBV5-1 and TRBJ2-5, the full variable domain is KAGVTQTPRYLIKTRGQQVTLSCSPISGHRSVSWYQQTPGQGLQFLFEYFSETQRNKGNFPGRFSGRQFSNSRSEMNVSTLELGDSALYLCASSLVLSQDETQCFGPGTRLLVL.

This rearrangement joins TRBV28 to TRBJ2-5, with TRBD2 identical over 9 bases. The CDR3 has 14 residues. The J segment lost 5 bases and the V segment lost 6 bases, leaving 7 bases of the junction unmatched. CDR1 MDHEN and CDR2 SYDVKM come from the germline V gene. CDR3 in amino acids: CASRPLLAGETQYF. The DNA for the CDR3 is TGTGCCAGCAGACCCCTCCTAGCGGGGGAGACCCAGTACTTC.

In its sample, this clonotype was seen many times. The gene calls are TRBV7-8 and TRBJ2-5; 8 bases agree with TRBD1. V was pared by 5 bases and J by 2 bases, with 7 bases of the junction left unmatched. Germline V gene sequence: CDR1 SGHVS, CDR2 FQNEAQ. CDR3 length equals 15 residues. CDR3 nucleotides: TGTGCCAGCAGCCCCGGGACAGGCAAACAAGAGACCCAGTACTTC. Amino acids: CASSPGTGKQETQYF.

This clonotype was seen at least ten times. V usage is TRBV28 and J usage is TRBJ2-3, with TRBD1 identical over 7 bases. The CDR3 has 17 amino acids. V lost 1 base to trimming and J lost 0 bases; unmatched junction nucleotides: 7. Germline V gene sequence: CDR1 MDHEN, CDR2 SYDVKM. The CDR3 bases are TGTGCCAGCAGTTTATCATTTGGGACAGAAAGCACAGATACGCAGTATTTT. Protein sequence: CASSLSFGTESTDTQYF.

The CDR3 sequence: CASSYGPGADTEAFF. For the CDR3, the DNA is TGTGCCAGCAGTTACGGTCCGGGGGCGGATACTGAAGCTTTCTTT. The chain has TRBV6-6 and TRBJ1-1; weak D call: TRBD1 (6 bases). V gave up 2 bases and J gave up 5 bases, with 15 bases separating them. CDR1 and CDR2 from the germline V gene are MNHNY and SVGAGI (reference sequence). The CDR3 is 15 residues long.

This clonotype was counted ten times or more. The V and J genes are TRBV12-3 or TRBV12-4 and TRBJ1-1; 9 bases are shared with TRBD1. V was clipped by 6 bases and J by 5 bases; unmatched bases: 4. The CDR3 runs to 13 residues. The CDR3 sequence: CASRPGQGTEAFF. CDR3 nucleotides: TGTGCCAGCAGGCCGGGACAGGGAACTGAAGCTTTCTTT.

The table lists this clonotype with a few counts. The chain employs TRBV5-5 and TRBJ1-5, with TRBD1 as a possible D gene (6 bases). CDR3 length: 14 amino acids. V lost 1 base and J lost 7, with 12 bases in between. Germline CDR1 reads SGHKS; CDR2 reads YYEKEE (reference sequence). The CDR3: CASSLRGALQPQHF. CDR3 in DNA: TGTGCCAGCAGCTTGCGGGGGGCTTTGCAGCCCCAGCATTTT.

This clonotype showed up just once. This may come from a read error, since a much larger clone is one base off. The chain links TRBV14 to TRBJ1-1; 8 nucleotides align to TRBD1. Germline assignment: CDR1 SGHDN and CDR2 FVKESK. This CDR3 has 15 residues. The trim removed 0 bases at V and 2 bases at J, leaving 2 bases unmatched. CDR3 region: CASSQDGQGNTEAFF. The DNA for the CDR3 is TGTGCCAGCAGCCAAGATGGACAGGGCAACACTGAAGCTTTCTTT.